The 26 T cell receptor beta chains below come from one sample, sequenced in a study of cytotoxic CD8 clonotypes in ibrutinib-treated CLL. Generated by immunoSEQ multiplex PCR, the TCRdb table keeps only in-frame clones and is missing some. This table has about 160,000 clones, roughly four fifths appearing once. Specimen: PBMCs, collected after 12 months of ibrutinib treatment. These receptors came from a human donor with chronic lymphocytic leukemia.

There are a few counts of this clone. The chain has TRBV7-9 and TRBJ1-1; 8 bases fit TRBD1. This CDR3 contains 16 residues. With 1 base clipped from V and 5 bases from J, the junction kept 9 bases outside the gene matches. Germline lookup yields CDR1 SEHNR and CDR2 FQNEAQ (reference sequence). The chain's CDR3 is CASSLVPTGAFTEAFF. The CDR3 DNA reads TGTGCCAGCAGCTTAGTCCCGACAGGGGCCTTTACTGAAGCTTTCTTT.

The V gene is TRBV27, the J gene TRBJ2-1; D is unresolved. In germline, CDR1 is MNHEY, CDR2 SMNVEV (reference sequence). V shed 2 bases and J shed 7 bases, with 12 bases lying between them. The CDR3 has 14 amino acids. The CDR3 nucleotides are TGTGCCAGCAGTTTAAAGCCAGATTGGAATGAGCAGTTCTTC. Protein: CASSLKPDWNEQFF.

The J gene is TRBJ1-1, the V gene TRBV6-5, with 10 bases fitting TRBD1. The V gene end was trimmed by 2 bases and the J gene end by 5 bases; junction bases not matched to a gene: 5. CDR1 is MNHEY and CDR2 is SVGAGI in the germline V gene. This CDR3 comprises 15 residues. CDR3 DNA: TGTGCCAGCAGTTACCGAGGGACAGGGGAGACTGAAGCTTTCTTT. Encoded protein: CASSYRGTGETEAFF.

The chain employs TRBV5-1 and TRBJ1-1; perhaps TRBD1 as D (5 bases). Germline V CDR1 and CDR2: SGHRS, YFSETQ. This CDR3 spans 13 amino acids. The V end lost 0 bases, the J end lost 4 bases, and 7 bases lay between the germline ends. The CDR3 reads CASSLATGTEAFF. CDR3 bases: TGCGCCAGCAGCTTGGCCACAGGCACTGAAGCTTTCTTT.

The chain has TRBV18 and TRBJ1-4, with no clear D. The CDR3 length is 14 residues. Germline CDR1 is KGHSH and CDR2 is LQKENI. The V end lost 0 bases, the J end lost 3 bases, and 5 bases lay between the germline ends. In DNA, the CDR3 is TGTGCCAGCTCACCACCACAACCTAATGAAAAACTGTTTTTT. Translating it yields CASSPPQPNEKLFF.

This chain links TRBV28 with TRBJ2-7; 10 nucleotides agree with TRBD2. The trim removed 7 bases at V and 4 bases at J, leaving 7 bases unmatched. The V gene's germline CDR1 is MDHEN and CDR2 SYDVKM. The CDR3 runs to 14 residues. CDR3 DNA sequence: TGTGCCAGCAAAGCTAGCGGGAGTATTTACGAGCAGTACTTC. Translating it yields CASKASGSIYEQYF.

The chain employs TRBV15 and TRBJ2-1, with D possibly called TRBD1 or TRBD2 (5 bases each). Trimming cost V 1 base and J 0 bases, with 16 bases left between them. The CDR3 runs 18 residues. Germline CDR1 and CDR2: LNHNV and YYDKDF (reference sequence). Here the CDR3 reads CATSRARGQLSSYNEQFF. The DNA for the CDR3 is TGTGCCACCAGCAGAGCCCGGGGCCAATTAAGCTCCTACAATGAGCAGTTCTTC.

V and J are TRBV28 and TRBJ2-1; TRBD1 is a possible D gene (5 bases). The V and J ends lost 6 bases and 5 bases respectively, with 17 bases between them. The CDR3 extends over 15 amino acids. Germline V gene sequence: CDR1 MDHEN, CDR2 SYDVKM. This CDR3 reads CASSNPAGIHNEQFF. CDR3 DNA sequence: TGTGCCAGCAGCAACCCCGCAGGGATCCACAATGAGCAGTTCTTC.

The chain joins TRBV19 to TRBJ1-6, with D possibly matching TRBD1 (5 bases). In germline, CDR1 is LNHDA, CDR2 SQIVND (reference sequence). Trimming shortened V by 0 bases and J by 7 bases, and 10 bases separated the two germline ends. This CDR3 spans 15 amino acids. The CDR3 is CASSIERGRNSPLHF. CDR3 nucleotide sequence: TGTGCCAGTAGTATAGAGAGGGGCCGGAATTCACCCCTCCACTTT.

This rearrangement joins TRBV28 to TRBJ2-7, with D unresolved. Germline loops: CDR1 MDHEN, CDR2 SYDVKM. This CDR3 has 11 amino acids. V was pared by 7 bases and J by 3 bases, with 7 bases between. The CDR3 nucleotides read TGTGCCAGCACCTCTAGCTACGAGCAGTACTTC. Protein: CASTSSYEQYF. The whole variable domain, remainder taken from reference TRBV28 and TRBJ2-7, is DVKVTQSSRYLVKRTGEKVFLECVQDMDHENMFWYRQDPGLGLRLIYFSYDVKMKEKGDIPEGYSVSREKKERFSLILESASTNQTSMYLCASTSSYEQYFGPGTRLTVT.

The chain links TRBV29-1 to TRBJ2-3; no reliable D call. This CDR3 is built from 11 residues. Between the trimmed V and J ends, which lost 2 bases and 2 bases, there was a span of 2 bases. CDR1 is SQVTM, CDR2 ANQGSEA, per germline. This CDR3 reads CSVETTDTQYF. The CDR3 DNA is TGCAGCGTTGAAACCACAGATACGCAGTATTTT.

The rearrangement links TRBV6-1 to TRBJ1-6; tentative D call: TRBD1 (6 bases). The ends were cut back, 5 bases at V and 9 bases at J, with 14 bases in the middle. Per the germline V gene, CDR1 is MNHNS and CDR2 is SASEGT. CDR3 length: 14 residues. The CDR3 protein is CASSIVWGASPLHF. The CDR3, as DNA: TGTGCCAGCAGTATCGTCTGGGGGGCTTCACCCCTCCACTTT.

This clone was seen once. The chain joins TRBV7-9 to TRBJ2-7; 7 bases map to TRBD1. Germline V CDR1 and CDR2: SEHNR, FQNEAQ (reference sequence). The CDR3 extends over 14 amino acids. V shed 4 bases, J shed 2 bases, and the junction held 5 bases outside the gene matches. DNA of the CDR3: TGTGCCAGCAGCTACCTACAGGGGCCCTACGAGCAGTACTTC. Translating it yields CASSYLQGPYEQYF.

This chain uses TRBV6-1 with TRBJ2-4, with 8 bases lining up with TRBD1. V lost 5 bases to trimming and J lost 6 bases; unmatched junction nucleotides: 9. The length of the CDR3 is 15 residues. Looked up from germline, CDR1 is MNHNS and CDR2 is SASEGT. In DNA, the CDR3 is TGTGCCAGCAGTTCCGGACAGGGTACGAGAAACATTCAGTACTTC. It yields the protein CASSSGQGTRNIQYF.

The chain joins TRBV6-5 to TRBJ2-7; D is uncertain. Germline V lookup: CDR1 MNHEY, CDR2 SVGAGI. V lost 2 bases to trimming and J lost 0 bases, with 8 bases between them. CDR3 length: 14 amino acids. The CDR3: CASSYRSSSYEQYF. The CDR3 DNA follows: TGTGCCAGCAGTTACCGGTCTAGCTCCTACGAGCAGTACTTC.

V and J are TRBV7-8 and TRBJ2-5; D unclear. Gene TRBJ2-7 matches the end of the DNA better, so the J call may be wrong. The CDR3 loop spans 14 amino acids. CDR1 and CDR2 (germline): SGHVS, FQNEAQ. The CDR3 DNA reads TGTGCCAGCAGGGCCGGCAGGAAGTCCTACGAGCAGTACTTC. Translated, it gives CASRAGRKSYEQYF.

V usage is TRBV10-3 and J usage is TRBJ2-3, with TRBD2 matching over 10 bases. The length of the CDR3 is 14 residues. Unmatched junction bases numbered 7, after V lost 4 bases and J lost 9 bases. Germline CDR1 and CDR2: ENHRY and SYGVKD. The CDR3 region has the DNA TGTGCCATCAGTGTTACTAGCGGGGTTGACACGCAGTATTTT. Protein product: CAISVTSGVDTQYF.

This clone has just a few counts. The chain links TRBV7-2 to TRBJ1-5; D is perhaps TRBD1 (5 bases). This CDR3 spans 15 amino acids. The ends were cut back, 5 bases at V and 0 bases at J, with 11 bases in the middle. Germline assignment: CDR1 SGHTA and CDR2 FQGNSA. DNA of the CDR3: TGTGCCAGCAGCCCCCCGGGGGGTAGCAATCAGCCCCAGCATTTT. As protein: CASSPPGGSNQPQHF.

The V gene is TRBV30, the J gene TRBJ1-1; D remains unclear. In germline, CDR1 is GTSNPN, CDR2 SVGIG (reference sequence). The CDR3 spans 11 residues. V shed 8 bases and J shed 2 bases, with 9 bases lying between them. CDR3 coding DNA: TGTGCCGCCGACCTTAACACTGAAGCTTTCTTT. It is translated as CAADLNTEAFF.

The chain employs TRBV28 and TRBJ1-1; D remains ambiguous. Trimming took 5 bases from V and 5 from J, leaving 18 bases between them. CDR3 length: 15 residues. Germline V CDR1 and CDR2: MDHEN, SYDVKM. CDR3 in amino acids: CASSPPRGGKTEAFF. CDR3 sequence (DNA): TGTGCCAGCAGTCCACCCCGTGGAGGGAAGACTGAAGCTTTCTTT.

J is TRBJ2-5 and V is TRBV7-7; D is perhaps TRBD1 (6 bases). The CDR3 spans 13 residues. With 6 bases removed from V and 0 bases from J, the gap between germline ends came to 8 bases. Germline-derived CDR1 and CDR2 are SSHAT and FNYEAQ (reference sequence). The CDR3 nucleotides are TGTGCCAGCAGTCAGGGGTACCAAGAGACCCAGTACTTC. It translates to CASSQGYQETQYF.

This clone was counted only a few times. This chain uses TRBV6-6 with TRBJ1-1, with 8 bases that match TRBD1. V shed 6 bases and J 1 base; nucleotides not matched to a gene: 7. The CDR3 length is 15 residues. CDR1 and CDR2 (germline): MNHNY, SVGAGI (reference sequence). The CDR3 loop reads CASREPGTGNTEAFF. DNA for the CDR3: TGTGCCAGCAGAGAACCCGGGACAGGGAACACTGAAGCTTTCTTT.

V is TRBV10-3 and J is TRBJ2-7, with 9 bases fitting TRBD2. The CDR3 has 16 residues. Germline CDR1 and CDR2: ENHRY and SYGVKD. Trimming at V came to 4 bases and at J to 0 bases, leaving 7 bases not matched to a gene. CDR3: CAISGLAGASSYEQYF. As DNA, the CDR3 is TGTGCCATCAGTGGGTTAGCGGGGGCGAGCTCCTACGAGCAGTACTTC.

This CDR3 reads CSVEDRISGNTIYF. The CDR3 bases are TGCAGCGTTGAAGACAGGATCTCTGGAAACACCATATATTTT. The chain is built from TRBV29-1 and TRBJ1-3; the D is unclear. The CDR3 is 14 residues long. The germline gives CDR1 SQVTM, CDR2 ANQGSEA. V lost 0 bases and J lost 0, with 6 bases in between.

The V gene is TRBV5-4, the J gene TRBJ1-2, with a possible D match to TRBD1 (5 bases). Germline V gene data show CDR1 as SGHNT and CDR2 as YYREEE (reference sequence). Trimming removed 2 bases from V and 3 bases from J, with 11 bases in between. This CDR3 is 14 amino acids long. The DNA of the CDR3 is TGTGCCAGCAGCTTCCCAAGGGGAGACTATGGCTACACCTTC. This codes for CASSFPRGDYGYTF.

For the CDR3, the DNA is TGTGCCAGCAGTTTAACCTATGGCTACACCTTC. This gives the protein CASSLTYGYTF. The rearrangement links TRBV28 to TRBJ1-2, with D unresolved. CDR3 length: 11 amino acids. Germline loops: CDR1 MDHEN, CDR2 SYDVKM. The V end lost 2 bases, the J end lost 4 bases, and 2 bases lay between the germline ends.